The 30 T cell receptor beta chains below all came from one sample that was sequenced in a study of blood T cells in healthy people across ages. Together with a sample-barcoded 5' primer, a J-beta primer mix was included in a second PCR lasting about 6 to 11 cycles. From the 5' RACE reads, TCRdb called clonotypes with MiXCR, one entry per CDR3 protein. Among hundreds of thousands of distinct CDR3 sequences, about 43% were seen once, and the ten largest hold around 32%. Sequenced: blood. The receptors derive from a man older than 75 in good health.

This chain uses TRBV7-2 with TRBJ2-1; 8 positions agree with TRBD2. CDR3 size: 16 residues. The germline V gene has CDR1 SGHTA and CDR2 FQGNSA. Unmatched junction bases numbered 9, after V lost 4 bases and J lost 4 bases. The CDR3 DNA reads TGTGCCAGCAGCTCCTCCGGGGGGGCCGGGTACAATGAGCAGTTCTTC. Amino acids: CASSSSGGAGYNEQFF.

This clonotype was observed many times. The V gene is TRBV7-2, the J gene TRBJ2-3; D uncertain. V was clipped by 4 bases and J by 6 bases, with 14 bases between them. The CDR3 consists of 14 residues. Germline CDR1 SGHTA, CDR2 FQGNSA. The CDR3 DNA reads TGTGCCAGCAGCTCCCCAAATGATCGGGATACGCAGTATTTT. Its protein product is CASSSPNDRDTQYF. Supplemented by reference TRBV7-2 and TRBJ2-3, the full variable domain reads GAGVSQSPSNKVTEKGKDVELRCDPISGHTALYWYRQSLGQGLEFLIYFQGNSAPDKSGLPSDRFSAERTGGSVSTLTIQRTQQEDSAVYLCASSSPNDRDTQYFGPGTRLTVL.

CDR3 sequence reads: CSARDATGGQNYGYTF. The DNA for the CDR3 is TGCAGTGCTAGAGATGCCACAGGGGGCCAGAACTATGGCTACACCTTC. The chain combines TRBV20-1 with TRBJ1-2; 9 nucleotides agree with TRBD1. Germline CDR1 is DFQATT and CDR2 is SNEGSKA (reference sequence). Trimming removed 0 bases from V and 2 bases from J; junction bases left unmatched: 7. The CDR3 length is 16 residues.

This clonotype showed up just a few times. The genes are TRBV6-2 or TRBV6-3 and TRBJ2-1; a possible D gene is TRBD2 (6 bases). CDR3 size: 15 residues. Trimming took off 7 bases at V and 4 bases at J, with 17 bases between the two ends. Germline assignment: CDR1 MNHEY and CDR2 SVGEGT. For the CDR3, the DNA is TGTGCCAGCATTGAGGGAGCGCGGGGATACAATGAGCAGTTCTTC. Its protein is CASIEGARGYNEQFF.

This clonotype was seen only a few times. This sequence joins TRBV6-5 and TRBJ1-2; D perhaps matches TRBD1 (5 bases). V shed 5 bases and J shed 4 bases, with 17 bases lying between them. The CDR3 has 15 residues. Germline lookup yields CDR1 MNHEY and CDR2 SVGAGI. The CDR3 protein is CASSIDSGRVYGYTF. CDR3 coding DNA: TGTGCCAGCAGTATAGACAGCGGACGGGTCTATGGCTACACCTTC.

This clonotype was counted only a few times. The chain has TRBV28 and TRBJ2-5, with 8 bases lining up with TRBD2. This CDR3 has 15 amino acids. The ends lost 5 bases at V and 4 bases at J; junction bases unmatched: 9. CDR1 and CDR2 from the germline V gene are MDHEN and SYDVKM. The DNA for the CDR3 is TGTGCCAGCAGTGCAGCGGGAGTGACGAGAGAGACCCAGTACTTC. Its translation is CASSAAGVTRETQYF.

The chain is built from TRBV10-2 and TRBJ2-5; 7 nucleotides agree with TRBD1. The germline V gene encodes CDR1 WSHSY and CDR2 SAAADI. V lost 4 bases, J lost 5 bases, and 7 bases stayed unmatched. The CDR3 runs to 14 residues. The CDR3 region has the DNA TGCGCCAGCAGTGCGACAGGGCTGCGGGAGACCCAGTACTTC. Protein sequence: CASSATGLRETQYF.

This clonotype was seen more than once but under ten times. CDR3 nucleotides: TGCAGTGCTATAGCGGGGGGGCGGGGAGAGACCCAGTACTTC. As protein: CSAIAGGRGETQYF. The J gene is TRBJ2-5, the V gene TRBV20-1; TRBD2 matches 11 bases. The trim removed 4 bases at V and 4 bases at J, leaving 5 bases unmatched. This CDR3 is 14 amino acids long. CDR1 is DFQATT and CDR2 is SNEGSKA in the germline V gene (reference sequence).

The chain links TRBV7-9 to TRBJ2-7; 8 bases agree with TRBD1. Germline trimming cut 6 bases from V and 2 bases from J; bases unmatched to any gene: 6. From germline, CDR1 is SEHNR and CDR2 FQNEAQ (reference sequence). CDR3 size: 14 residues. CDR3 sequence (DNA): TGTGCCAGCAGAGCGGTGGGACAGGCCTACGAGCAGTACTTC. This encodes CASRAVGQAYEQYF.

The CDR3 loop is CASSGQRGSNTEAFF. As DNA, the CDR3 is TGTGCCAGCAGCGGACAGAGAGGCTCCAACACTGAAGCTTTCTTT. This chain connects TRBV7-9 to TRBJ1-1; weak D call: TRBD1 (6 bases). This CDR3 is built from 15 residues. Trimming cost V 5 bases and J 2 bases, with 15 bases left between them. Germline V lookup: CDR1 SEHNR, CDR2 FQNEAQ (reference sequence). Together with reference TRBV7-9 and TRBJ1-1, the CDR3 gives the full variable domain: DTGVSQNPRHKITKRGQNVTFRCDPISEHNRLYWYRQTLGQGPEFLTYFQNEAQLEKSRLLSDRFSAERPKGSFSTLEIQRTEQGDSAMYLCASSGQRGSNTEAFFGQGTRLTVV.

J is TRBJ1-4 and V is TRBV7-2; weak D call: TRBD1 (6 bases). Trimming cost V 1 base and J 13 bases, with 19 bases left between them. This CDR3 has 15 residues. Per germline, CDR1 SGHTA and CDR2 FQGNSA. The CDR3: CASSLGGGQGRSLFF. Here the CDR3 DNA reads TGTGCCAGCAGCTTAGGTGGCGGGCAGGGGCGATCACTGTTTTTT.

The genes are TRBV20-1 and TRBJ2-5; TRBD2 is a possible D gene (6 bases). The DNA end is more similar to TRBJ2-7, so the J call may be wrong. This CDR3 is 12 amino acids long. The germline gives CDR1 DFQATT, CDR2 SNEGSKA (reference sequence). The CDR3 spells CSARPGLYEQYF. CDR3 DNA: TGCAGTGCTAGACCCGGACTATACGAGCAGTACTTC.

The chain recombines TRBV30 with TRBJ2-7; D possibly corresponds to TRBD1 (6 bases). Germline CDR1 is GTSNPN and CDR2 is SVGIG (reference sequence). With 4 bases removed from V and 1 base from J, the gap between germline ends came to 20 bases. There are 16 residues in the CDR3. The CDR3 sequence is CAWKRPGTRGSYEQYF. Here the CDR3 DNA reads TGTGCCTGGAAAAGACCAGGGACAAGGGGTTCCTACGAGCAGTACTTC.

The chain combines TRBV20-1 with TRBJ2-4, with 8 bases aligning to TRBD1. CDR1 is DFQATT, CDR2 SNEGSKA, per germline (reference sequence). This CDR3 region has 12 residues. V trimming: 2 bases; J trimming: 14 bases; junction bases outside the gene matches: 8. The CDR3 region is CSARRRTGTEYF. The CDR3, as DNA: TGCAGTGCTAGACGACGGACAGGGACTGAGTACTTC.

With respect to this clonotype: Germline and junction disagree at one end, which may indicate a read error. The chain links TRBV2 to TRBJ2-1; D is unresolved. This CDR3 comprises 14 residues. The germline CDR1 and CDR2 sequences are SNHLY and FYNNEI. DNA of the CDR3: TGTGCCAGCAGTGAGTCCAGGTCCTACAGTGAGCAGTTCTTC. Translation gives CASSESRSYSEQFF.

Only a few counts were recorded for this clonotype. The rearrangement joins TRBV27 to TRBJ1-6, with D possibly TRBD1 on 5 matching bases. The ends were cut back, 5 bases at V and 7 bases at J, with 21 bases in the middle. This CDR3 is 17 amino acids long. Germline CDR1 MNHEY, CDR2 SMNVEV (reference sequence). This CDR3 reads CASSPPPHRWGNSPLHF. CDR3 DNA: TGTGCCAGCAGTCCTCCCCCCCATCGTTGGGGGAATTCACCCCTCCACTTT.

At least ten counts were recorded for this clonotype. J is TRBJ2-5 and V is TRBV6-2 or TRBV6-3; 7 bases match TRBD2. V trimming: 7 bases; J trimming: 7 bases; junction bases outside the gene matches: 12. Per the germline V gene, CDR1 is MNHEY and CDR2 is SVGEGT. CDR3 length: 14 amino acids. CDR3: CASTTPRGIGTQYF. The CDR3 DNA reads TGTGCCAGCACCACCCCGCGGGGGATCGGGACCCAGTACTTC.

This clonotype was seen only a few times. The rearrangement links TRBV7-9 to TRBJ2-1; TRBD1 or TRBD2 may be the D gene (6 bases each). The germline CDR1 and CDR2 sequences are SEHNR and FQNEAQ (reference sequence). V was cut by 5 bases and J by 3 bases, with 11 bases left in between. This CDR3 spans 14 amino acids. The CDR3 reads CASSGGQSYNEQFF. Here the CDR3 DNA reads TGTGCCAGCAGCGGGGGGCAGAGCTACAATGAGCAGTTCTTC.

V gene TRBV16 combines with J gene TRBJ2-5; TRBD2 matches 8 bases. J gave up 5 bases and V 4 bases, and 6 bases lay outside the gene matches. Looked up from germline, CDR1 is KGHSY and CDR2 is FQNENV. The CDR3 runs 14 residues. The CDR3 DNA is TGTGCCAGCAGCCCCGGGACTAGTTCCGAGACCCAGTACTTC. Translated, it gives CASSPGTSSETQYF.

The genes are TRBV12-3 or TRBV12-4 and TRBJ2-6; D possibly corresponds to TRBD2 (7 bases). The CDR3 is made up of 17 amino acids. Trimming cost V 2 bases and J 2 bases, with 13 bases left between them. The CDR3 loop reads CASSLLRGGTGANVLTF. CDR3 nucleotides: TGTGCCAGCAGTTTACTTAGGGGGGGTACTGGGGCCAACGTCCTGACTTTC.

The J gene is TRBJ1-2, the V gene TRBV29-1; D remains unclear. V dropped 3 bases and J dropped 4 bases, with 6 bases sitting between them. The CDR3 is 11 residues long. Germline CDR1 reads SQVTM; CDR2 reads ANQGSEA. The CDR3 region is CSVEMGYGYTF. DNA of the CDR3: TGCAGCGTTGAGATGGGCTATGGCTACACCTTC.

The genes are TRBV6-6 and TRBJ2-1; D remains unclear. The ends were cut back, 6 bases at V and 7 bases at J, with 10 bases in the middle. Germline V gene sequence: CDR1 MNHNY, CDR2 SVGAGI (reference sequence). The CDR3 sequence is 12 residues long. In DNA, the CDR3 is TGTGCCAGCAGACGTGGTTCTAATGAGCAGTTCTTC. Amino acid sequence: CASRRGSNEQFF.

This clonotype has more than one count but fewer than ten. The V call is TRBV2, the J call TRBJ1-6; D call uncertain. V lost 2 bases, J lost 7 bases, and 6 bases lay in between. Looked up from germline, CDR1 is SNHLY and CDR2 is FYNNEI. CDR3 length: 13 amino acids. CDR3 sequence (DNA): TGTGCCAGCAGTGAAACCCCGAATTCACCCCTCCACTTT. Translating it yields CASSETPNSPLHF.

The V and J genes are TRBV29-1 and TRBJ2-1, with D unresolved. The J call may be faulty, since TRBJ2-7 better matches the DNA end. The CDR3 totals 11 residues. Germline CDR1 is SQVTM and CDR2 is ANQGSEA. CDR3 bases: TGCAGCGTTGGCCCAAACAATGAGCAGTACTTC. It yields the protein CSVGPNNEQYF.

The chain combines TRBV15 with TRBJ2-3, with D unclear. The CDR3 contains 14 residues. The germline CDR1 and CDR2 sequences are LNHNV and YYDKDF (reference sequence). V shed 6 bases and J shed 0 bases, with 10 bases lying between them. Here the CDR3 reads CATRMGSSTDTQYF. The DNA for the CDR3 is TGTGCCACCAGGATGGGATCTAGCACAGATACGCAGTATTTT.

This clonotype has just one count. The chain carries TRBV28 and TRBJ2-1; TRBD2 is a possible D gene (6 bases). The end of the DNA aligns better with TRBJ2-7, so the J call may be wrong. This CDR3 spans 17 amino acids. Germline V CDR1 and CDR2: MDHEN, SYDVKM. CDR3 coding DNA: TGTGCCAGCAGTTTATGGCGGGGCGGCAGAAGTTACAATGAGCAGTACTTC. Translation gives CASSLWRGGRSYNEQYF.

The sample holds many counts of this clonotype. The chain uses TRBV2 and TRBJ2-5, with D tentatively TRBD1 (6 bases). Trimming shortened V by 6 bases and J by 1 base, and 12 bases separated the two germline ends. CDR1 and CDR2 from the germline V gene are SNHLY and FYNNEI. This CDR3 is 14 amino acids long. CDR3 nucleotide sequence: TGTGCCAGCAGGAGGGACAATGCCCAAGAGACCCAGTACTTC. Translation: CASRRDNAQETQYF. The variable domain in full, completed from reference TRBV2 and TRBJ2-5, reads EPEVTQTPSHQVTQMGQEVILRCVPISNHLYFYWYRQILGQKVEFLVSFYNNEISEKSEIFDDQFSVERPDGSNFTLKIRSTKLEDSAMYFCASRRDNAQETQYFGPGTRLLVL.

CDR3 amino acids: CASSSPGTRNEKLFF. CDR3 nucleotide sequence: TGTGCCAGCAGTTCACCCGGGACCCGGAATGAAAAACTGTTTTTT. V is TRBV6-5 and J is TRBJ1-4; tentatively, D is TRBD1 (5 bases). CDR3 length: 15 amino acids. Deletions cut 4 bases from V and 5 bases from J, with 14 bases between. Germline values: CDR1 MNHEY, CDR2 SVGAGI.

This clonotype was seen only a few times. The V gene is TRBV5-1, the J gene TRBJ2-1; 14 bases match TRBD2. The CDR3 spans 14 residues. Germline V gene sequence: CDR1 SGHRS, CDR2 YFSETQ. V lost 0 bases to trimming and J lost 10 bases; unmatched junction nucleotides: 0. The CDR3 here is CASSLGTSGREQFF. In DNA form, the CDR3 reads TGCGCCAGCAGCTTGGGGACTAGCGGGAGGGAGCAGTTCTTC.

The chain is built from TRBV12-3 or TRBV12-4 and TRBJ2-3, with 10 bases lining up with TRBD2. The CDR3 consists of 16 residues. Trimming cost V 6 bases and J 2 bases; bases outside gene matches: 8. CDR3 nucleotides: TGTGCCAGCAGGCCACAAGCGGGGGGGACCACAGATACGCAGTATTTT. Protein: CASRPQAGGTTDTQYF.